Shown below are 5 T cell receptor beta chains from a single sample sequenced in a study of shared clonotypes between healthy human individuals (dated by TCRdb to the early 2020s). Library creation used the immunoSEQ multiplex PCR assay. The source is immuneACCESS, and TCRdb retained only in-frame sequences with V and J called. Part of the clones is not carried over; for the studies checked, unresolved V genes explain less than half of this, and the remainder is unexplained. Recorded for this sample are roughly 2.5 million clones; approximately 92% of them occurred a single time. In total, the top ten clones hold 0.13% to 0.15% of the sample. Sequencing input: naive CD4+ T cells sorted from blood. Reading the label with the study, this specimen's cell subset or site is: CD45RA+ positively selected. The receptor source for this set is a man between 18 and 29 years old in good health.

The chain uses TRBV5-1 and TRBJ2-5, with 16 bases identical to TRBD2. Germline-derived CDR1 and CDR2 are SGHRS and YFSETQ. The CDR3 totals 18 residues. V was pared by 0 bases and J by 5 bases, with 7 bases of the junction left unmatched. The DNA for the CDR3 is TGCGCCAGCAGCTTGGTTGGGACTAGCGGGGGGGCCTCGGAGACCCAGTACTTC. Protein sequence: CASSLVGTSGGASETQYF.

The chain links TRBV5-8 to TRBJ1-2; D gene unclear. Deletions cut 4 bases from V and 8 bases from J, with 15 bases between. Looked up from germline, CDR1 is SGHTS and CDR2 is YDEGEE. This CDR3 contains 13 residues. For the CDR3, the DNA is TGTGCCAGCAGCGCGCTTGGAGTGGGCGGCTACACCTTC. Its protein is CASSALGVGGYTF.

This chain connects TRBV18 to TRBJ2-3, with 11 bases matching TRBD2. The CDR3 contains 18 residues. CDR1 KGHSH and CDR2 LQKENI come from the germline V gene. V was pared by 3 bases and J by 4 bases, with 12 bases of the junction left unmatched. The chain's CDR3 is CASSPRARLAGTADTQYF. In DNA, the CDR3 is TGTGCCAGCTCACCGAGGGCTAGACTAGCGGGAACGGCAGATACGCAGTATTTT.

The chain is built from TRBV7-2 and TRBJ2-1; no definite D call. CDR3 length: 11 amino acids. Trimming stripped 2 bases from V and 9 bases from J, with 5 bases between. Germline assignment: CDR1 SGHTA and CDR2 FQGNSA. In DNA form, the CDR3 reads TGTGCCAGCAGCTTAAGAGCTGAGCAGTTCTTC. It translates to CASSLRAEQFF.

The V call is TRBV9, the J call TRBJ2-1, with D possibly TRBD2 on 6 matching bases. Germline assignment: CDR1 SGDLS and CDR2 YYNGEE. V was cut by 0 bases and J by 7 bases, with 17 bases left in between. The CDR3 covers 16 residues. As DNA, the CDR3 is TGTGCCAGCAGCGTAGAGACGGGAGATTTTGGGAATGAGCAGTTCTTC. It encodes CASSVETGDFGNEQFF.